This T cell receptor (beta chain) was retrieved from a study of cytomegalovirus exposure and HLA in healthy donors. Primers for the PCR totalled 60 Vbeta and 13 Jbeta. Clones were read by immunoSEQ multiplex PCR, and TCRdb kept only the in-frame ones, dropping some. The sample carries approximately 150,000 clones, about 82% recorded once. Per germline, CDR1 MNHEY and CDR2 SVGAGI. The CDR3 contains 13 residues. Trimming removed 5 bases from V and 5 bases from J, with 12 bases in between. The source material was PBMCs. The origin of this receptor is a male donor in good health and CMV-seronegative. This chain uses TRBV6-5 with TRBJ1-1; the D is unclear. CDR3 sequence: CASSPPLGTEAFF. The CDR3 DNA follows: TGTGCCAGCAGTCCCCCACTCGGTACTGAAGCTTTCTTT.